A single sample is the source of the 28 T cell receptor beta chains below, sequenced in a study of T cell repertoires in cytomegalovirus infection. One entry per CDR3 protein results from TCRdb running MiXCR on the reads. The sample records 200,000 to 250,000 distinct CDR3 sequences, approximately 38% being singletons. What these receptors recognize is not known. The source was CD8+ T cells from cultured PBMCs, collected from culture after CMV antigen stimulation. The receptors shown here come from a human donor in good health (CMV status not recorded). Some clones in this sample may be carry-over from other donors' samples.

Ten or more counts support this clonotype. The V and J genes are TRBV28 and TRBJ2-7; 7 positions match TRBD1. This CDR3 is built from 13 residues. Germline CDR1 is MDHEN and CDR2 is SYDVKM. The V and J ends lost 5 bases and 2 bases, in that order; junction bases with no gene match: 3. CDR3 in amino acids: CASSNRGPYEQYF. The CDR3 bases are TGTGCCAGCAGTAACAGGGGCCCCTACGAGCAGTACTTC.

The chain couples TRBV15 to TRBJ1-1; D is ambiguous. The CDR3 loop spans 14 amino acids. V was cut by 5 bases and J by 0 bases, with 10 bases left in between. The germline CDR1 and CDR2 sequences are LNHNV and YYDKDF (reference sequence). In nucleotides, the CDR3 is TGTGCCACCAGCCCTGCCCACATGAACACTGAAGCTTTCTTT. Its protein product is CATSPAHMNTEAFF.

This clonotype has a count of ten or more. This chain uses TRBV7-8 with TRBJ2-3, with 12 nucleotides matching TRBD2. Germline trimming cut 5 bases from V and 1 base from J; bases unmatched to any gene: 16. This CDR3 is built from 20 residues. Per germline, CDR1 SGHVS and CDR2 FQNEAQ. The CDR3 reads CASSTRLAGVKLRGTDTQYF. Written as DNA, the CDR3 is TGTGCCAGCAGCACCCGACTAGCGGGGGTAAAACTTAGGGGCACAGATACGCAGTATTTT. The full variable domain, rest sourced from reference TRBV7-8 and TRBJ2-3, is GAGVSQSPRYKVAKRGQDVALRCDPISGHVSLFWYQQALGQGPEFLTYFQNEAQLDKSGLPSDRFFAERPEGSVSTLKIQRTQQEDSAVYLCASSTRLAGVKLRGTDTQYFGPGTRLTVL.

This clonotype came up many times. The V and J genes are TRBV20-1 and TRBJ1-5, with D uncertain. This CDR3 comprises 17 residues. The ends were cut back, 3 bases at V and 2 bases at J, with 20 bases in the middle. Germline CDR1 is DFQATT and CDR2 is SNEGSKA (reference sequence). The CDR3 sequence is CSARRRPGLSGNQPQHF. For the CDR3, the DNA is TGCAGTGCTAGGAGGCGGCCCGGGTTGTCAGGCAATCAGCCCCAGCATTTT.

This clonotype has just a few counts. The chain links TRBV28 to TRBJ2-5; D unresolved. The V and J ends lost 5 bases and 5 bases respectively, with 12 bases between them. The length of the CDR3 is 13 residues. CDR1 is MDHEN, CDR2 SYDVKM, per germline. The CDR3 protein is CASSPRSSETQYF. The DNA for the CDR3 is TGTGCCAGCAGTCCCCGTTCCTCCGAGACCCAGTACTTC.

A single count supports this clonotype. The chain employs TRBV5-1 and TRBJ2-3, with 15 bases fitting TRBD2. The junction had 4 bases not matched to a gene; V was cut back by 3 bases and J by 5 bases. CDR3 length: 16 residues. Per the germline V gene, CDR1 is SGHRS and CDR2 is YFSETQ. CDR3 protein: CASSSGTSGRIDTQYF. CDR3 bases: TGCGCCAGCAGCTCCGGGACTAGCGGGAGGATAGATACGCAGTATTTT.

This clonotype was recorded a few times. The V gene is TRBV2, the J gene TRBJ2-2; D is uncertain. Per the germline V gene, CDR1 is SNHLY and CDR2 is FYNNEI. The CDR3 runs to 14 residues. The V end was cut by 3 bases, the J end by 5 bases, with 10 bases between. This chain's CDR3 is CASSDSMRTGELFF. For the CDR3, the DNA is TGTGCCAGCAGTGATTCCATGAGAACCGGGGAGCTGTTTTTT.

A few counts support this clonotype. The rearrangement uses TRBV28 and TRBJ2-1; TRBD2 matches at 10 bases. V lost 4 bases and J lost 5; bases outside the gene matches: 8. Germline lookup yields CDR1 MDHEN and CDR2 SYDVKM. CDR3 length: 16 amino acids. The CDR3 protein is CASSSPGTSVDNEQFF. In DNA, the CDR3 is TGTGCCAGCAGTTCTCCCGGGACTAGCGTTGACAATGAGCAGTTCTTC. Complete variable domain (other parts from reference TRBV28 and TRBJ2-1): DVKVTQSSRYLVKRTGEKVFLECVQDMDHENMFWYRQDPGLGLRLIYFSYDVKMKEKGDIPEGYSVSREKKERFSLILESASTNQTSMYLCASSSPGTSVDNEQFFGPGTRLTVL.

The chain employs TRBV2 and TRBJ1-2; D gene uncertain. V lost 1 base and J lost 4, with 7 bases in between. The CDR3 length is 13 residues. From germline, CDR1 is SNHLY and CDR2 FYNNEI. CDR3 bases: TGTGCCAGCAGTGAAGGCAGGACCTATGGCTACACCTTC. Protein product: CASSEGRTYGYTF.

This clonotype was observed at least ten times. This chain uses TRBV7-6 with TRBJ2-3; the D call may be TRBD1 or TRBD2 (5 bases each). The CDR3 runs 20 residues. Germline CDR1 SGHVS, CDR2 FNYEAQ. Trimming removed 5 bases from V and 6 bases from J, with 33 bases in between. CDR3 bases: TGTGCCAGCAGCCGAACCGATCATCCTTACGGGACGGAACTGGGCGATACGCAGTATTTT. Translated: CASSRTDHPYGTELGDTQYF.

The chain employs TRBV29-1 and TRBJ2-1; D remains ambiguous. V was shortened by 0 bases and J by 7 bases, with 13 bases between the two germline ends. The CDR3 has 14 amino acids. Germline V lookup: CDR1 SQVTM, CDR2 ANQGSEA. The CDR3 sequence is CSVEDLPPVNEQFF. DNA for the CDR3: TGCAGCGTTGAAGATCTCCCGCCCGTAAATGAGCAGTTCTTC.

As to this clonotype: A much larger clone lies a single base off, so this may be a read error. CDR3 in DNA: TGCGCCAGCAGCCCGGGACAGAAGAACACTGAAGCTTTCTTT. This translates into CASSPGQKNTEAFF. The genes are TRBV4-1 and TRBJ1-1; TRBD1 agrees at 7 bases. The CDR3 loop spans 14 amino acids. Germline V gives CDR1 MGHRA, CDR2 YSYEKL. V shed 4 bases, J shed 1 base, and the junction held 3 bases outside the gene matches.

Details on this clonotype: The junction does not match germline at one end; this may be a read error. This chain uses TRBV10-3 with TRBJ2-2, with TRBD1 matching 7 bases. The CDR3 covers 19 residues. Germline CDR1 is ENHRY and CDR2 is SYGVKD. The CDR3 coding sequence is TGTGCCATCAGTGAGGGGGTAGACAGGGTCCTACCATACACCGGGGAGCTGTTGTTT. It codes for CAISEGVDRVLPYTGELLF.

This chain connects TRBV6-6 to TRBJ2-2; the match to TRBD2 covers 10 bases. Trimming took 0 bases from V and 5 from J; bases not matched to a gene: 3. Germline-derived CDR1 and CDR2 are MNHNY and SVGAGI (reference sequence). This CDR3 comprises 16 residues. The CDR3 spells CASSYSTSGKTGELFF. The CDR3 bases are TGTGCCAGCAGTTACTCTACTAGCGGGAAGACCGGGGAGCTGTTTTTT.

The chain recombines TRBV11-3 with TRBJ2-7, with 9 nucleotides matching TRBD2. This CDR3 contains 16 residues. Germline CDR1 SGHNT, CDR2 YENEEA. J lost 3 bases, V lost 5 bases, and 11 bases had no gene match. The CDR3 DNA is TGTGCCAGCAGCCCCCCCGAGCGGGAGGTTTTCTACGAGCAGTACTTC. Amino acid sequence: CASSPPEREVFYEQYF.

V and J are TRBV6-1 and TRBJ2-3; no reliable D call. Germline V gene data show CDR1 as MNHNS and CDR2 as SASEGT. The length of the CDR3 is 15 residues. V was clipped by 2 bases and J by 2 bases, with 11 bases between them. The CDR3 is CASSEIGFHTDTQYF. For the CDR3, the DNA is TGTGCCAGCAGTGAAATAGGGTTCCACACAGATACGCAGTATTTT.

The chain is built from TRBV19 and TRBJ1-1; TRBD1 agrees at 7 bases. The CDR3 length is 14 residues. Germline V gene sequence: CDR1 LNHDA, CDR2 SQIVND (reference sequence). Germline trimming cut 5 bases from V and 3 bases from J; bases unmatched to any gene: 6. The CDR3, as DNA: TGTGCCAGTAGTCCGAACAGGGGAGACACTGAAGCTTTCTTT. Its translation is CASSPNRGDTEAFF.

This clonotype was counted between two and nine times. The chain joins TRBV10-3 to TRBJ2-7; a possible D gene is TRBD2 (5 bases). V lost 6 bases and J 2 bases, leaving 11 bases between the germline ends. CDR3 length equals 13 residues. From germline, CDR1 is ENHRY and CDR2 SYGVKD. CDR3 coding DNA: TGTGCCATCAGCGGGATGGGAACCTACGAGCAGTACTTC. Residues: CAISGMGTYEQYF.

In DNA, the CDR3 is TGTGCCGTTACTGTGGGACAGGGACAGAATGAGCAGTTCTTC. Translating gives CAVTVGQGQNEQFF. J is TRBJ2-1 and V is TRBV7-9, with TRBD1 identical over 9 bases. The CDR3 extends over 14 amino acids. Per germline, CDR1 SEHNR and CDR2 FQNEAQ (reference sequence). The ends lost 11 bases at V and 7 bases at J; junction bases unmatched: 12.

DNA for the CDR3: TGCGCCAGCAGCCAAGATCTTTTGAGATCACCCCTCCACTTT. Translation: CASSQDLLRSPLHF. The V and J genes are TRBV4-1 and TRBJ1-6; the D is unclear. CDR1 and CDR2 from the germline V gene are MGHRA and YSYEKL. V was clipped by 0 bases and J by 10 bases, with 10 bases between them. The CDR3 loop spans 14 amino acids.

This clonotype was seen a few times. The rearrangement links TRBV28 to TRBJ2-1; TRBD2 matches at 12 bases. The CDR3 sequence is 15 residues long. Losses at the gene ends were 7 bases for V and 3 bases for J; bases not matched to a gene: 4. The germline V gene has CDR1 MDHEN and CDR2 SYDVKM. The CDR3 loop is CASTPSGGDYNEQFF. For the CDR3, the DNA is TGTGCCAGCACTCCTAGCGGGGGGGACTACAATGAGCAGTTCTTC.

This clonotype has at least ten counts. The rearrangement uses TRBV7-2 and TRBJ2-3; no clear D gene. Trimming removed 1 base from V and 2 bases from J, with 13 bases in between. Germline V gives CDR1 SGHTA, CDR2 FQGNSA. This CDR3 has 16 residues. CDR3 nucleotides: TGTGCCAGCAGCTTAGGGCACGCCGGATCCACAGATACGCAGTATTTT. Translation gives CASSLGHAGSTDTQYF.

The chain couples TRBV18 to TRBJ1-3; weak D call: TRBD1 (5 bases). Germline CDR1 KGHSH, CDR2 LQKENI. The CDR3 extends over 15 amino acids. Deletions cut 0 bases from V and 7 bases from J, with 13 bases between. Written as DNA, the CDR3 is TGTGCCAGCTCACCACCGACACGTGAGGGGAACACCATATATTTT. It specifies CASSPPTREGNTIYF.

This clonotype was counted many times. J is TRBJ2-5 and V is TRBV7-6, with TRBD2 identical over 7 bases. The CDR3 is 15 amino acids. Unmatched junction bases numbered 8, after V lost 4 bases and J lost 3 bases. In germline, CDR1 is SGHVS, CDR2 FNYEAQ. This chain's CDR3 is CASSSPDGGKETQYF. In DNA, the CDR3 is TGTGCCAGCAGCTCCCCTGACGGGGGGAAAGAGACCCAGTACTTC.

The gene calls are TRBV4-1 and TRBJ2-3, with TRBD2 matching over 10 bases. V lost 3 bases to trimming and J lost 2 bases; unmatched junction nucleotides: 2. Germline lookup yields CDR1 MGHRA and CDR2 YSYEKL. The CDR3 length is 15 residues. As DNA, the CDR3 is TGCGCCAGCAGCCAGGGACTAGCGAACACAGATACGCAGTATTTT. This codes for CASSQGLANTDTQYF.

In this sample, this clonotype turned up a few times. At one end the junction does not follow the germline gene, possibly because of a read error. The genes are TRBV7-6 and TRBJ2-5, with D perhaps TRBD1 (5 bases). Germline-derived CDR1 and CDR2 are SGHVS and FNYEAQ. The CDR3 extends over 13 amino acids. Here the CDR3 DNA reads TGTGCTAGCAGCAGGGTCTTCCTGGGGACCCAGTACTTC. As protein: CASSRVFLGTQYF.

This clonotype came up a few times. J is TRBJ2-3 and V is TRBV6-1, with D possibly matching TRBD2 (6 bases). Germline lookup yields CDR1 MNHNS and CDR2 SASEGT. V was cut by 7 bases and J by 11 bases, with 28 bases left in between. This CDR3 comprises 16 residues. CDR3 amino acids: CASMTFTGTEGSGQYF. CDR3 DNA: TGTGCCAGCATGACTTTCACCGGGACGGAGGGGTCGGGGCAGTATTTT.

The rearrangement links TRBV20-1 to TRBJ1-2, with 7 bases fitting TRBD1. The ends lost 8 bases at V and 2 bases at J; junction bases unmatched: 5. The germline V gene has CDR1 DFQATT and CDR2 SNEGSKA (reference sequence). This CDR3 spans 12 amino acids. CDR3 DNA sequence: TGCAGTAGAGGGGGCTTAAACTATGGCTACACCTTC. As protein: CSRGGLNYGYTF.